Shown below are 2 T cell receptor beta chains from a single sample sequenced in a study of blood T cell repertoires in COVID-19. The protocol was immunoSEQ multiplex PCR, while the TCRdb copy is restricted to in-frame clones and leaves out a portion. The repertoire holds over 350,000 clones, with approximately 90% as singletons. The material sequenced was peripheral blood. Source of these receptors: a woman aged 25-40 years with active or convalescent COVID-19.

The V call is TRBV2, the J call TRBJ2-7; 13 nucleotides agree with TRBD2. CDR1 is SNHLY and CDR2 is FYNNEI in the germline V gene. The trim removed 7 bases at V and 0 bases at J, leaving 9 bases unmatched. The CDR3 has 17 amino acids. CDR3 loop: CASNSGTSGVSSYEQYF. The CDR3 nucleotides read TGTGCCAGCAACTCCGGGACTAGCGGGGTTAGCTCCTACGAGCAGTACTTC.

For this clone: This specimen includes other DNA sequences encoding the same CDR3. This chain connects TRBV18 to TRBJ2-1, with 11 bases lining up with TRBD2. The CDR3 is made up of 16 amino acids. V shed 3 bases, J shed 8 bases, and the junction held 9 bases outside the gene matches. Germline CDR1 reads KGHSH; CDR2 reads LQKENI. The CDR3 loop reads CASSPPGLAGGDEQFF. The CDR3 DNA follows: TGTGCCAGCTCACCCCCCGGCTTAGCGGGAGGGGATGAGCAGTTCTTC.